Listed below are T cell receptor beta chains from one sample, sequenced in a study of control samples from healthy donors and cancer patients. Profiling relied on immunoSEQ multiplex PCR, and the TCRdb table lists in-frame clones only, not all of them. The sample holds around 90,000 clones; about 84% are singletons and the top ten take around 2.1%. The sequencing sample was made of blood. Source of these receptors: a woman between 40 and 55 years old in good health. The CDR3 runs from the conserved cysteine through the conserved F or W. D genes are given only for firm matches. Clone size is stated in some rows and not others, as once, few, many or a class when expanded.

V gene	clone size	D gene	J gene	CDR3 length	CDR3 DNA	CDR3 protein
TRBV11-2	once	NA	TRBJ1-2	11	TGTGCCAGCAGCTTCAGGAGCCGCTACACCTTC	CASSFRSRYTF
TRBV19	NA	TRBD1	TRBJ1-5	15	TGTGCCAGTAGTGAGACAGGGGGCGGCAATCAGCCCCAGCATTTT	CASSETGGGNQPQHF
TRBV6-5	NA	NA	TRBJ2-3	15	TGTGCCAGCAGTTTAAGGGTTTCTAAGACAGATACGCAGTATTTT	CASSLRVSKTDTQYF
TRBV7-2	NA	NA	TRBJ2-1	13	TGTGCCAGCAGCCTGGACGATTACAATGAGCAGTTCTTC	CASSLDDYNEQFF
TRBV19	NA	TRBD1	TRBJ2-1	14	TGTGCCAGTAGTATCGGGACAGGGGGGAATGAGCAGTTCTTC	CASSIGTGGNEQFF
TRBV2	NA	NA	TRBJ1-1	10	TGTGCCAGCAGAAACAGGGAAGCTTTCTTT	CASRNREAFF
TRBV11-3	NA	TRBD1	TRBJ2-2	13	TGTGCCAGCAGTTACGACAGGGACGGGGAGCTGTTTTTT	CASSYDRDGELFF
TRBV12-3/TRBV12-4	few	NA	TRBJ1-1	12	TGTGCCACCTCATCCATATTCACTGAAGCTTTCTTT	CATSSIFTEAFF
TRBV11-3	NA	NA	TRBJ2-1	14	TGTGCCAGCAGCTTAGGGGGGCTAGTACCTGAGCAGTTCTTC	CASSLGGLVPEQFF
TRBV29-1	NA	NA	TRBJ2-7	13	TGCAGCGTTAAGACAAACCCGGACTACGAGCAGTACTTC	CSVKTNPDYEQYF
TRBV9	NA	NA	TRBJ1-2	13	TGTGCCAGCAGCGTAGACTGGAACTATGGCTACACCTTC	CASSVDWNYGYTF
TRBV5-6	NA	NA	TRBJ1-2	12	TGTGCCAGCAGCTCAGGAGGCTATGGCTACACCTTC	CASSSGGYGYTF
TRBV27	NA	NA	TRBJ2-2	18	TGTGCCAGCAGACACCCCGGGGGGGGGACAGGGATGACCGGGGAGCTGTTTTTT	CASRHPGGGTGMTGELFF
TRBV3-1/TRBV3-2	NA	NA	TRBJ1-1	11	TGTGCCAGCGCTGGACAGTCTGAAGCTTTCTTT	CASAGQSEAFF
TRBV7-2	NA	NA	TRBJ2-1	15	TGTGCCAGCAGCTTATCGGGGGAATCCTACAATGAGCAGTTCTTC	CASSLSGESYNEQFF
TRBV30	NA	NA	TRBJ1-2	12	TGTGCCTGGGGACAGACTAACTATGGCTACACCTTC	CAWGQTNYGYTF
TRBV7-3	NA	TRBD1	TRBJ2-7	14	TGTGCCAGCAGCCCCGGGACAGGACCCTCCGAGCAGTACTTC	CASSPGTGPSEQYF
TRBV7-3	once	NA	TRBJ1-1	15	TGTGCCAGCAGCTTAAGTGGGGACGGATACACTGAAGCTTTCTTT	CASSLSGDGYTEAFF
TRBV3-1/TRBV3-2	NA	NA	TRBJ2-5	14	TGTGCCAGCAGCCCGAGTACGTACCAAGAGACCCAGTACTTC	CASSPSTYQETQYF
TRBV30	NA	TRBD2	TRBJ2-1	16	TGTGCCTGGGGAGTTAGCGGGGGGGCTCGTAAGAATGAGCAGTTCTTC	CAWGVSGGARKNEQFF
TRBV5-1	NA	TRBD1	TRBJ1-2	14	TGCGCCAGCGCGGAAACAGGGGGCAACTATGGCTACACCTTC	CASAETGGNYGYTF
TRBV7-9	few	TRBD1	TRBJ2-7	13	TGTGCCAGCACCCGACAGGGATCCTACGAGCAGTACTTC	CASTRQGSYEQYF
TRBV15	NA	TRBD2	TRBJ2-1	17	TGTGCCACCAGCAGAGGGGCCGGGGGGGCGTCCTACAATGAGCAGTTCTTC	CATSRGAGGASYNEQFF
TRBV12-3/TRBV12-4	NA	TRBD1	TRBJ2-7	13	TGTGCCAGCGGAGACAGGGGGGCCTACGAGCAGTACTTC	CASGDRGAYEQYF
TRBV4-3	NA	NA	TRBJ2-5	16	TGCGCCAGCAGCCAAGATCTTGGCAGTGGCCAAGAGACCCAGTACTTC	CASSQDLGSGQETQYF
TRBV5-1	NA	NA	TRBJ2-3	15	TGCGCCAGCAGCAGATGGGACACCAGCACAGATACGCAGTATTTT	CASSRWDTSTDTQYF
TRBV27	NA	NA	TRBJ2-7	13	TGTGCCAGCAGCCCTAGATGGTCCTACGAGCAGTACTTC	CASSPRWSYEQYF
TRBV30	NA	NA	TRBJ2-1	12	TGTGCCTGGAGTCCTAACGTGAATGAGCAGTTCTTC	CAWSPNVNEQFF
TRBV18	NA	TRBD1	TRBJ2-3	15	TGTGCCAGCTCACCACAGGGGGCAAGCACAGATACGCAGTATTTT	CASSPQGASTDTQYF
TRBV7-2	NA	NA	TRBJ1-1	16	TGTGCCAGCAGCCGTGGGGCAGCAGGGCTGGGCACTGAAGCTTTCTTT	CASSRGAAGLGTEAFF
TRBV7-8	once	NA	TRBJ1-4	17	TGTGCCAGCAGCTTAAGGGCACCCCAGGGGACTAATGAAAAACTGTTTTTT	CASSLRAPQGTNEKLFF
TRBV7-9	NA	NA	TRBJ2-3	14	TGTGCCAGCAGCTTCGACTGGTGCACAGATACGCAGTATTTT	CASSFDWCTDTQYF
TRBV30	NA	NA	TRBJ1-5	13	TGTGCCTCAGCTACCGATAGCAATCAGCCCCAGCATTTT	CASATDSNQPQHF
TRBV10-1	NA	NA	TRBJ1-2	15	TGCGCCAGCATAGCTCTCACAGGGCTGTCCCACGGCTACACCTTC	CASIALTGLSHGYTF
TRBV6-5	few	TRBD1	TRBJ1-3	15	TGTGCCAGCAGTTTCCGGGACAGAGGTGGAAACACCATATATTTT	CASSFRDRGGNTIYF
TRBV11-3	NA	TRBD1	TRBJ1-3	16	TGTGCCAGCAGCGAAAGACAGGGAATCTCTGGAAACACCATATATTTT	CASSERQGISGNTIYF
TRBV20-1	NA	NA	TRBJ2-2	11	TGCAGTGCTGGGGCGGCCGGGGAGCTGTTTTTT	CSAGAAGELFF
TRBV6-5	few	NA	TRBJ2-2	12	TGTGCCAGCAGTTCCGGACTATCGGAGCTGTTTTTT	CASSSGLSELFF